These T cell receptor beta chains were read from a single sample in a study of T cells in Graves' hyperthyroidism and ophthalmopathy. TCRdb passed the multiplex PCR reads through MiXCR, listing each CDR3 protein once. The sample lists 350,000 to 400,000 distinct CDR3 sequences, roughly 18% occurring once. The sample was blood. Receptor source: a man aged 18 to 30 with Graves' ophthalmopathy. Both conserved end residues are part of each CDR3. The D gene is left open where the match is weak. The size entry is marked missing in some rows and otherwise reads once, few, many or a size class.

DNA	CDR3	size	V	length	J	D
TGCGCCAGCAGCTTGGTAGACATGAACACTGAAGCTTTCTTT	CASSLVDMNTEAFF	NA	TRBV5-1	14	TRBJ1-1	NA
TGTGCCAGCAGCTTAGACGGGGTCGGGACCGGGGGATATGGCTACACCTTC	CASSLDGVGTGGYGYTF	many	TRBV11-2	17	TRBJ1-2	NA
TGCGCCAGCAGCTTGGATGCAGTCCTTCGGGGCGAGCAGTACTTC	CASSLDAVLRGEQYF	few	TRBV5-1	15	TRBJ2-7	NA
TGCGCCAGCAGCCGAGGCCGCCCAGATACGCAGTATTTT	CASSRGRPDTQYF	NA	TRBV13	13	TRBJ2-3	NA
TGCGCCAGCAGTTTCCGGACGGACAGAAATGAGCAGTTCTTC	CASSFRTDRNEQFF	many	TRBV5-1	14	TRBJ2-1	NA
TGTGCCAGCAGTTACTCCAGGGGTAGCAATCAGCCCCAGCATTTT	CASSYSRGSNQPQHF	many	TRBV6-5	15	TRBJ1-5	NA
TGTGCCACCAGTGATTCACGGGGGGCCAGTTACGAGCAGTACTTC	CATSDSRGASYEQYF	few	TRBV24-1	15	TRBJ2-7	NA
TGTGCCAGCAGTCCCCCGCCAGGGAGGGGAGCTTTCTTT	CASSPPPGRGAFF	NA	TRBV6-1	13	TRBJ1-1	NA
TGCGCCAGCACCCCGCACACGTATCAACCCTACGAGCAGTACTTC	CASTPHTYQPYEQYF	NA	TRBV10-2	15	TRBJ2-7	NA
TGCGCCAGCAGTGGCTGGACAGGGACAGATACGCAGTATTTT	CASSGWTGTDTQYF	NA	TRBV10-1	14	TRBJ2-3	TRBD1
TGTGCCAGCAGCCAACCAGACAGGATGGCTGACGGGGAGCTGTTTTTT	CASSQPDRMADGELFF	many	TRBV3-1	16	TRBJ2-2	NA
TGCAGCGTTTTCACCCGGGACAGCTATGAGCAGTTCTTC	CSVFTRDSYEQFF	NA	TRBV29-1	13	TRBJ2-1	TRBD1
TGCGCCAGCAGCTTGGGGGGAGCACGTTGGTGGGCCCCCCACAACGAGGAGACCCAGTACTTC	CASSLGGARWWAPHNEETQYF	few	TRBV5-1	21	TRBJ2-5	NA
TGCGCCAGCAGCTCCCGAGCGGGGGGGGCCAGGGGAGAGACCCAGTACTTC	CASSSRAGGARGETQYF	NA	TRBV5-1	17	TRBJ2-5	TRBD2
TGTGCCAGCAGCTTAGCGCTAATACCACGCACAGATACGCAGTATTTT	CASSLALIPRTDTQYF	many	TRBV7-8	16	TRBJ2-3	NA
TGTGCCAGCAGTGAAGCCACCTCCGATACCTACGAGCAGTACTTC	CASSEATSDTYEQYF	few	TRBV2	15	TRBJ2-7	NA
TGTGCCAGCTCACCCCTCCGCGCGACAGATAGCAATCAGCCCCAGCATTTT	CASSPLRATDSNQPQHF	few	TRBV2	17	TRBJ1-5	NA
TGCGCCAGCAGCGTTGGGAGCGGGGGAGCGAACACCGGGGAGCTGTTTTTT	CASSVGSGGANTGELFF	once	TRBV5-1	17	TRBJ2-2	TRBD2
TGTGCCAGCAGCGGGGGGACGTCCACCGGGGAGCTGTTTTTT	CASSGGTSTGELFF	NA	TRBV11-1	14	TRBJ2-2	NA
TGTGCCAGTAGCTTTTTAGGACGGCCGGACACTGAAGCTTTCTTT	CASSFLGRPDTEAFF	NA	TRBV19	15	TRBJ1-1	NA
TGTGCCAGCAGTTTATATCTGGGTTACGAGCAGTACTTC	CASSLYLGYEQYF	few	TRBV27	13	TRBJ2-7	NA
TGCGCCAGCAGCGGGACAGGGGGCGAAAACTACGAGCAGTACTTC	CASSGTGGENYEQYF	many	TRBV5-1	15	TRBJ2-7	TRBD1
TGCAGTTCGTCGGACAGGTCCTACGAGCAGTACTTC	CSSSDRSYEQYF	few	TRBV20-1	12	TRBJ2-7	TRBD1
TGTGCCAGCAGCTTGAACCGAGAAGAATATCAGCCCCAGCATTTT	CASSLNREEYQPQHF	many	TRBV5-5	15	TRBJ1-5	NA
TGTGCCAGCTCACCACAAAAAGGAGCGACTGAGACCCAGTACTTC	CASSPQKGATETQYF	many	TRBV18	15	TRBJ2-5	NA
TGTGCCAGCAGTCCCCCCGGGACAGAAGAGACCCAGTACTTC	CASSPPGTEETQYF	many	TRBV6-1	14	TRBJ2-5	TRBD1
TGTGCCAGCAGTGAAGGAGCGCCCCAGCATTTT	CASSEGAPQHF	many	TRBV6-1	11	TRBJ1-5	NA
TGTGCCAGCTCCCTAGACGTCTCTGGAAACACCACATATTTT	CASSLDVSGNTTYF	NA	TRBV18	14	TRBJ1-3	NA
TGTGCCAGTAGGTCACTTCGGGGGACAGTTAGCAATCAGCCCCAGCATTTT	CASRSLRGTVSNQPQHF	few	TRBV19	17	TRBJ1-5	TRBD1
TGTGCCAGCAGTTTTGGCTCCAATGAGCAGTTCTTC	CASSFGSNEQFF	many	TRBV27	12	TRBJ2-1	NA
TGTGCCAGCAGTGGGGAACTAGCGGGGGGCCGGACAGAGACCCAGTACTTC	CASSGELAGGRTETQYF	many	TRBV27	17	TRBJ2-5	TRBD2
TGTGCCAACCATCGACTAGCGGAAACCTACGAGCAGTACTTC	CANHRLAETYEQYF	NA	TRBV5-6	14	TRBJ2-7	TRBD2
TGTGCCAGCAGCACCTTAGCGGGGGCTCCCTCCTACGAGCAGTACTTC	CASSTLAGAPSYEQYF	many	TRBV11-2	16	TRBJ2-7	TRBD2
TGTGCCAGCGTCTACCGGACTAGCGGGGGGGCAGATACGCAGTATTTT	CASVYRTSGGADTQYF	NA	TRBV2	16	TRBJ2-3	TRBD2
TGTGCCACCAGTGCAGGGGTCTACAGGGAGACCCAGTACTTC	CATSAGVYRETQYF	NA	TRBV24-1	14	TRBJ2-5	NA
TGTGCCAGCTCACCATCCCGGGAGCAGTACTTC	CASSPSREQYF	NA	TRBV18	11	TRBJ2-7	NA
TGCGCCAGCAGCCAACGGACTCTTAACACTGAAGCTTTCTTT	CASSQRTLNTEAFF	NA	TRBV4-1	14	TRBJ1-1	NA
TGTGCCAGCAGGAAACAGGGGGCGCGGGGAGAGACCCAGTACTTC	CASRKQGARGETQYF	NA	TRBV12-3/TRBV12-4	15	TRBJ2-5	TRBD1
TGTGCCAGCAGTTTGAGTCGCCGGGACCTCGCGAACTACGAGCAGTACTTC	CASSLSRRDLANYEQYF	many	TRBV12-3/TRBV12-4	17	TRBJ2-7	NA
TGTGCCAGCAGTCCCCACCCGACAGATAATTCACCCCTCCACTTT	CASSPHPTDNSPLHF	few	TRBV2	15	TRBJ1-6	NA
TGTGCCAGCAGCACAAGCAGGGAGAACTATGGCTACACCTTC	CASSTSRENYGYTF	few	TRBV9	14	TRBJ1-2	NA
TGCGCCAGCAGCCAAGGCCCCTCCTCTGGGGACGAGCAGTACTTC	CASSQGPSSGDEQYF	NA	TRBV4-1	15	TRBJ2-7	NA
TGTGCCAGCTCAACCCGACAGGACCGTAATGAAAAACTGTTTTTT	CASSTRQDRNEKLFF	many	TRBV18	15	TRBJ1-4	NA
TGTGCCAGCAGTTCCGACAGAGACTTCTATGGCTACACCTTC	CASSSDRDFYGYTF	NA	TRBV27	14	TRBJ1-2	NA
TGTGCCAGTAGTATTGATGGGAAGAGTCAGCCCCAGCATTTT	CASSIDGKSQPQHF	NA	TRBV19	14	TRBJ1-5	NA
TGTGCCAGCAGCTGGGACAGTGACACTGAAGCTTTCTTT	CASSWDSDTEAFF	many	TRBV11-3	13	TRBJ1-1	TRBD1
TGCAGCGTTGAGGGGGATGAAGCTTTCTTT	CSVEGDEAFF	NA	TRBV29-1	10	TRBJ1-1	NA
TGTGCCAGCACCGTCGTAGGGGGCCACACTGAAGCTTTCTTT	CASTVVGGHTEAFF	many	TRBV2	14	TRBJ1-1	TRBD1
TGTGCCAGCAGCTCCACAGGTCCAGATACGCAGTATTTT	CASSSTGPDTQYF	many	TRBV7-3	13	TRBJ2-3	NA
TGTGCCAGCAGCGTAGGCGGTAGCGGGATCACAGATACGCAGTATTTT	CASSVGGSGITDTQYF	NA	TRBV9	16	TRBJ2-3	TRBD2
TGCGCCAGCAGCCAAGATCAGGGTGGCGGCACAGATACGCAGTATTTT	CASSQDQGGGTDTQYF	NA	TRBV4-1	16	TRBJ2-3	NA
TGCGCCAGCAGCTGGACAGGGATGACGACTGGGAACACTGAAGCTTTCTTT	CASSWTGMTTGNTEAFF	NA	TRBV5-5	17	TRBJ1-1	TRBD1
TGTGCCATCAGTGACACCAAACTTGGCCAAGAGACCCAGTACTTC	CAISDTKLGQETQYF	many	TRBV10-3	15	TRBJ2-5	NA
TGTGCCATCAGTGAAAGGGATGGCGAGACCCAGTACTTC	CAISERDGETQYF	NA	TRBV10-3	13	TRBJ2-5	NA
TGTGCCAGCAGTTCCCCGGACAGGGGAAATGGCTACACCTTC	CASSSPDRGNGYTF	many	TRBV12-3/TRBV12-4	14	TRBJ1-2	TRBD1
TGTGCCAGCAGCCAAGAAAGCGACCGCGAGCAGTACTTC	CASSQESDREQYF	many	TRBV3-1	13	TRBJ2-7	NA
TGCAGCGTTGAAGTGGGGGATAGAGGCACTGAAGCTTTCTTT	CSVEVGDRGTEAFF	few	TRBV29-1	14	TRBJ1-1	NA